The entry that follows covers one T cell receptor beta chain sequence. These data originate in a study of blood T cell repertoires in COVID-19. Study context: COVID-19 samples from acute and convalescent phases originated in the United States, Italy and Spain. Nucleic acid was either cDNA or gDNA, and it came from T cells, B-cell-depleted T cells, or PBMCs.

The CDR3 runs to 12 residues. Germline loops: CDR1 LGHNA, CDR2 YSLEER. Per the original data handling: Counts of nucleated cells, estimated from reference gene primer amplification, were obtained. Only in-frame clones appear in the TCRdb table, and some are missing; sequencing was by immunoSEQ multiplex PCR. The V and J calls and the clone size are those of that table, but D and trimming were determined from the DNA. The data hold fewer than 350,000 clones, with approximately 91% observed a single time. The chain uses TRBV4-3 and TRBJ2-5; 10 nucleotides line up with TRBD1. The sample comprised peripheral blood. The TCR originated in a man younger than 35 with active or convalescent COVID-19. The CDR3 is CNSGQGNETQYF. CDR3 nucleotides: TGCAACTCGGGACAGGGGAACGAGACCCAGTACTTC.